Detailed here is one T cell receptor beta chain. This clonotype was counted between two and nine times. The specificity of this receptor is unknown. One base away there is no much larger clone; base qualities are not given. Unmatched junction bases come to 5, with V trimmed by 8 bases and J by 4 bases. For CDR1 and CDR2, the germline V gene lists SGHTA and FQGNSA. The CDR3, cysteine through phenylalanine, is 12 amino acids long. CDR3 DNA only is kept here, 36 bases in frame from base 1. Library preparation was by RT-PCR. Data came from an Illumina HiSeq 2500. Using fastp at Q25 and MiXCR, TCRdb reprocessed the public reads and kept productive beta chains. Here each entry gathers all rows of one CDR3 protein and keeps the most common genes and DNA. The table for this sample lists a few hundred thousand distinct CDR3 sequences; roughly 15% of them were counted only once. The leading ten clones occupy 11% of the sample.

The data derive from a study of response to subunit inactivated influenza vaccine (dated by TCRdb to 2016 to 2018). Background on the whole study: To follow how T cells responded to a trivalent subunit inactivated influenza vaccine, the researchers relied on deep quantitative profiling of the T cell receptor repertoire. Here is what the overall study found, with its caveats: The authors proposed that each seasonal influenza vaccination may bring in only a limited number of new T cells.

Sequencing used PBMCs from blood, obtained about 12 days after vaccination. This TCR derives from a man over 45 who received an inactivated influenza vaccine. Donor details come from another sample of the same person, matched by shared clones. The chain couples TRBV7-2 to TRBJ2-7; 7 middle bases align to TRBD2. CDR3 sequence: CASGAGLYEQYF. DNA sequence: TGTGCCAGCGGGGCGGGACTATACGAGCAGTACTTC.